What follows are 10 T cell receptor beta chains derived from one specimen sequenced in a study of shared clonotypes between healthy human individuals. Data came from immunoSEQ multiplex PCR; TCRdb stores just in-frame clones and leaves some out. The table shows about 1.5 million clones, with about 98% occurring only once. Sequenced material: naive CD4+ T cells sorted from blood. Subset here: CD45RA+ positively selected. The receptor set was obtained from a young man in good health.

This chain connects TRBV18 to TRBJ2-7; D is perhaps TRBD1 (6 bases). V was cut by 3 bases and J by 0 bases, with 9 bases left in between. Germline lookup yields CDR1 KGHSH and CDR2 LQKENI. This CDR3 comprises 14 residues. The CDR3, as DNA: TGTGCCAGCTCACCTCGGGACAACTCCTACGAGCAGTACTTC. Encoded protein: CASSPRDNSYEQYF.

V is TRBV2 and J is TRBJ2-3; TRBD1 or TRBD2 may be the D gene (5 bases each). The CDR3 covers 14 residues. Germline CDR1 SNHLY, CDR2 FYNNEI. The V end lost 1 base, the J end lost 9 bases, and 14 bases lay between the germline ends. This CDR3 is CASSEGPGRATQYF. The CDR3 DNA reads as TGTGCCAGCAGTGAAGGACCGGGGCGAGCGACGCAGTATTTT.

The chain is built from TRBV5-1 and TRBJ2-3; no clear D gene. Trimming stripped 4 bases from V and 6 bases from J, with 15 bases between. The CDR3 spans 14 residues. CDR1 is SGHRS and CDR2 is YFSETQ in the germline V gene. CDR3 loop: CASSGKDPPDTQYF. The DNA of the CDR3 is TGCGCCAGCAGCGGAAAGGACCCCCCGGATACGCAGTATTTT. The variable domain in full, completed from reference TRBV5-1 and TRBJ2-3, reads KAGVTQTPRYLIKTRGQQVTLSCSPISGHRSVSWYQQTPGQGLQFLFEYFSETQRNKGNFPGRFSGRQFSNSRSEMNVSTLELGDSALYLCASSGKDPPDTQYFGPGTRLTVL.

This chain links TRBV5-4 with TRBJ2-2, with D possibly matching TRBD1 (6 bases). Germline assignment: CDR1 SGHNT and CDR2 YYREEE (reference sequence). Trimming took off 5 bases at V and 5 bases at J, with 10 bases between the two ends. This CDR3 has 13 amino acids. The CDR3 here is CASRDQGTGELFF. The CDR3 DNA follows: TGTGCCAGCAGGGATCAGGGGACCGGGGAGCTGTTTTTT.

The rearrangement uses TRBV10-2 and TRBJ2-3; 9 bases agree with TRBD1. V lost 8 bases and J lost 7; bases outside the gene matches: 10. The CDR3 loop spans 14 amino acids. Germline assignment: CDR1 WSHSY and CDR2 SAAADI. The CDR3 loop is CASGEQGARNTQYF. In nucleotides, the CDR3 is TGCGCCAGCGGAGAACAGGGGGCGCGGAATACGCAGTATTTT.

The V call is TRBV6-5, the J call TRBJ1-4, with TRBD1 matching 7 bases. The CDR3 has 15 residues. From germline, CDR1 is MNHEY and CDR2 SVGAGI. With 4 bases clipped from V and 8 bases from J, the junction kept 10 bases outside the gene matches. For the CDR3, the DNA is TGTGCCAGCAGTTTCAGGGGGGCCCAAAACGAAAAACTGTTTTTT. Translating it yields CASSFRGAQNEKLFF.

The chain uses TRBV11-2 and TRBJ2-1; D is unresolved. V lost 1 base and J lost 9, with 7 bases in between. The V gene's germline CDR1 is SGHAT and CDR2 FQNNGV. The CDR3 is 12 residues long. This CDR3 reads CASSLVVSEQFF. CDR3 DNA sequence: TGTGCCAGCAGCTTAGTGGTGAGTGAGCAGTTCTTC. The whole variable domain, remainder taken from reference TRBV11-2 and TRBJ2-1, is EAGVAQSPRYKIIEKRQSVAFWCNPISGHATLYWYQQILGQGPKLLIQFQNNGVVDDSQLPKDRFSAERLKGVDSTLKIQPAKLEDSAVYLCASSLVVSEQFFGPGTRLTVL.

The CDR3 DNA is TGTGCCAGCAGCTTAGGGGCCGTTGGGGGGTCGGACGAGCAGTACTTC. This encodes CASSLGAVGGSDEQYF. The chain employs TRBV7-6 and TRBJ2-7, with a possible D match to TRBD2 (6 bases). V was shortened by 1 base and J by 5 bases, with 18 bases between the two germline ends. Germline V gives CDR1 SGHVS, CDR2 FNYEAQ. This CDR3 has 16 amino acids.

The chain employs TRBV28 and TRBJ2-7, with D possibly matching TRBD1 (6 bases). Looked up from germline, CDR1 is MDHEN and CDR2 is SYDVKM. V gave up 7 bases and J gave up 2 bases, with 15 bases separating them. The CDR3 covers 14 residues. The CDR3 here is CASIDDRIPYEQYF. The CDR3 bases are TGTGCCAGCATCGATGACAGGATCCCCTACGAGCAGTACTTC. The full variable domain, its missing parts supplied by reference TRBV28 and TRBJ2-7, is DVKVTQSSRYLVKRTGEKVFLECVQDMDHENMFWYRQDPGLGLRLIYFSYDVKMKEKGDIPEGYSVSREKKERFSLILESASTNQTSMYLCASIDDRIPYEQYFGPGTRLTVT.

The CDR3 DNA sequence: TGTGCCAGTAGTATCGTCGGGGGGGACACTGAAGCTTTCTTT. Encoded protein: CASSIVGGDTEAFF. The chain uses TRBV19 and TRBJ1-1, with a weak D call TRBD1 (5 bases). Germline V gives CDR1 LNHDA, CDR2 SQIVND (reference sequence). The V end lost 3 bases, the J end lost 3 bases, and 11 bases lay between the germline ends. The CDR3 totals 14 residues.